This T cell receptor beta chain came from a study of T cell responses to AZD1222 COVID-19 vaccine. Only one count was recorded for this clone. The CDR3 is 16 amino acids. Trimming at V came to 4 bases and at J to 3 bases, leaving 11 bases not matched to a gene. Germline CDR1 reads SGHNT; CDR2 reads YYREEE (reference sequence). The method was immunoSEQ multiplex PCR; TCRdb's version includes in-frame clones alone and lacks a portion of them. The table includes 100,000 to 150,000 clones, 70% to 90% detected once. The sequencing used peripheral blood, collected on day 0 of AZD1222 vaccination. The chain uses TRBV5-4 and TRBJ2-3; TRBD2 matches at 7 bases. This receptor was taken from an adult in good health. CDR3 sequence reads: CASSRGPRGSTDTQYF. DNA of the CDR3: TGTGCCAGCAGCCGAGGTCCGCGGGGGTCAACAGATACGCAGTATTTT.